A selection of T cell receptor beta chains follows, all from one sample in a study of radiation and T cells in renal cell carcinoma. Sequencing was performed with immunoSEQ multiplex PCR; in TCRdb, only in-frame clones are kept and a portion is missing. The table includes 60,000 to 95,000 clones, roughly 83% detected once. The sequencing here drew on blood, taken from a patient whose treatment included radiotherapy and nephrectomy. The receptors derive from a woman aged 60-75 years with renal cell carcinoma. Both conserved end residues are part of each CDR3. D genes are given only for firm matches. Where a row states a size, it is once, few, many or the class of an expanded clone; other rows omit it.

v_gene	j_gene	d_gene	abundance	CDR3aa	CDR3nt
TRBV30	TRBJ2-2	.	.	CAWRRTVTGELFF	TGTGCCTGGAGGCGGACTGTCACCGGGGAGCTGTTTTTT
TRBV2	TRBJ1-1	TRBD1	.	CASSARTGNTEAFF	TGTGCCAGCAGTGCCAGGACAGGGAACACTGAAGCTTTCTTT
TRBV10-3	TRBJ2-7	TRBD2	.	CAISESIPRTSSYEQYF	TGTGCCATCAGTGAGTCGATTCCGCGGACTAGCTCCTACGAGCAGTACTTC
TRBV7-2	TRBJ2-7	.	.	CASSSGEVEQYF	TGTGCCAGCAGCTCGGGGGAGGTCGAGCAGTACTTC
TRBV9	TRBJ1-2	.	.	CASSVARRGYYGYTF	TGTGCCAGCAGCGTAGCCCGTCGAGGATACTATGGCTACACCTTC
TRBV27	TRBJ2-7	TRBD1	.	CASSWDRSYEQYF	TGTGCCAGCAGTTGGGACAGATCCTACGAGCAGTACTTC
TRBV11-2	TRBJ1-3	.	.	CASSLLEDTIYF	TGTGCCAGCAGCTTACTGGAAGACACCATATATTTT
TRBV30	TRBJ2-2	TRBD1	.	CAWSAGTGINTGELFF	TGTGCCTGGAGTGCAGGGACAGGGATTAACACCGGGGAGCTGTTTTTT
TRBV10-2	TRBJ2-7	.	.	CASSDRDRLQYF	TGCGCCAGCAGTGATCGCGACAGGTTACAGTACTTC
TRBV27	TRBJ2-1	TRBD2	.	CASSEVAGSPYNEQFF	TGTGCCAGCAGCGAAGTAGCGGGATCACCCTACAATGAGCAGTTCTTC
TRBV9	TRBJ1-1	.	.	CASSVEGGETEAFF	TGTGCCAGCAGCGTAGAAGGAGGGGAGACTGAAGCTTTCTTT
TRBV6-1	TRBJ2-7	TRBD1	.	CASSDHRDRGPYEQYF	TGTGCCAGCAGTGACCACCGGGACAGGGGTCCCTACGAGCAGTACTTC
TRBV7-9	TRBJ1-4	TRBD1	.	CASSLVGQAILEKLFF	TGTGCCAGCAGCTTAGTCGGACAGGCGATTCTTGAAAAACTGTTTTTT
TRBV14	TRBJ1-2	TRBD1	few	CASSQEETGVGGYTF	TGTGCCAGCAGCCAAGAGGAGACAGGGGTCGGGGGCTACACCTTC
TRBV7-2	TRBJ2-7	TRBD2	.	CASSSAGAYEQYF	TGTGCCAGCAGCTCGGCGGGAGCCTACGAGCAGTACTTC
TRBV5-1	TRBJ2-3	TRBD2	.	CASSSSGGLDTQYF	TGCGCCAGCAGCTCCTCGGGGGGGCTTGATACGCAGTATTTT
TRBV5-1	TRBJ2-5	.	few	CASTRGGGETQYF	TGCGCCAGTACCCGAGGAGGTGGGGAGACCCAGTACTTC
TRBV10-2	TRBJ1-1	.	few	CASSKGNPAVTEAFF	TGCGCCAGCAGTAAGGGCAATCCGGCGGTAACTGAAGCTTTCTTT
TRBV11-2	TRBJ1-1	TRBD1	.	CASSVTGGTEAFF	TGTGCCAGCAGCGTTACAGGGGGCACTGAAGCTTTCTTT
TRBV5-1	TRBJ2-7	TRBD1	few	CASSWDRAYEQYF	TGCGCCAGCAGCTGGGACAGGGCCTACGAGCAGTACTTC
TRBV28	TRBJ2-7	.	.	CASSPPGTLTYEQYF	TGTGCCAGCAGTCCTCCCGGGACTCTTACTTACGAGCAGTACTTC
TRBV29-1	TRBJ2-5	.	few	CSVGDRSQETQYF	TGCAGCGTTGGAGACCGAAGCCAAGAGACCCAGTACTTC
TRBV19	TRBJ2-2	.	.	CAAHGRVPGELFF	TGTGCCGCCCATGGACGAGTCCCCGGGGAGCTGTTTTTT
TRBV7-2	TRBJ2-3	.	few	CASSLGLRDTQYF	TGTGCCAGCAGCTTAGGGCTGCGGGATACGCAGTATTTT
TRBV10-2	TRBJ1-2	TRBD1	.	CASSETPGQGALEYGYTF	TGCGCCAGCAGTGAGACTCCGGGACAGGGGGCACTTGAGTATGGCTACACCTTC
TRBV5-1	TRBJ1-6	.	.	CASRFYRDGNSPLHF	TGCGCCAGCAGATTCTACAGGGATGGAAATTCACCCCTCCACTTT
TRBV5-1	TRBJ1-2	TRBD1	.	CASSSTGAIYGYTF	TGCGCCAGCAGCTCCACAGGGGCAATCTATGGCTACACCTTC
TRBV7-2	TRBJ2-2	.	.	CASSITGWELFF	TGTGCCAGCAGCATTACAGGGTGGGAGCTGTTTTTT
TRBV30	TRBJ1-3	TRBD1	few	CAWSTRRWTGDTIYF	TGTGCCTGGAGTACCCGAAGATGGACAGGAGACACCATATATTTT
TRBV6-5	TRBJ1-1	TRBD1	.	CASSYVGGTTEAFF	TGTGCCAGCAGTTATGTAGGGGGCACGACTGAAGCTTTCTTT